A single sample gave rise to the 12 T cell receptor beta chains below, sequenced in a study of T cells after yellow fever vaccination. MiXCR was run by TCRdb on the 5' RACE reads, yielding one entry per CDR3 protein. The repertoire holds 550,000 or so distinct CDR3 sequences, with about 19% as singletons. The starting material was PBMCs, obtained 15 days after the yellow fever booster vaccination. The receptor source for this set is a man younger than 40 who received the YFV17D yellow fever vaccine.

This rearrangement joins TRBV27 to TRBJ2-2, with TRBD2 matching 7 bases. V lost 7 bases, J lost 5 bases, and 7 bases stayed unmatched. The germline gives CDR1 MNHEY, CDR2 SMNVEV (reference sequence). This CDR3 is 14 amino acids long. This CDR3 is CASTSGTRTGELFF. As DNA, the CDR3 is TGTGCCAGCACTAGCGGAACGAGGACCGGGGAGCTGTTTTTT.

This clonotype has a count of ten or more. This chain joins TRBV7-2 and TRBJ2-7; unclear D gene. The CDR3 consists of 12 residues. V shed 5 bases and J shed 3 bases, with 8 bases lying between them. Germline-derived CDR1 and CDR2 are SGHTA and FQGNSA. As DNA, the CDR3 is TGTGCCAGCAGCCTGCTTTACTACGAGCAGTACTTC. It codes for CASSLLYYEQYF.

The V and J genes are TRBV10-3 and TRBJ1-2; the D is unclear. Germline lookup yields CDR1 ENHRY and CDR2 SYGVKD. The CDR3 is made up of 12 amino acids. V was trimmed by 2 bases and J by 2 bases, leaving 3 bases between them. The chain's CDR3 is CAISEPNYGYTF. CDR3 sequence (DNA): TGTGCCATCAGTGAGCCCAACTATGGCTACACCTTC.

This clonotype has a handful of counts. J is TRBJ2-7 and V is TRBV11-2, with 13 positions matching TRBD2. CDR1 and CDR2 from the germline V gene are SGHAT and FQNNGV. V shed 4 bases, J shed 6 bases, and the junction held 6 bases outside the gene matches. This CDR3 region has 15 residues. CDR3 DNA: TGTGCCAGCAGCTCAACTAGCGGGAGGGCTTCCGAGCAGTACTTC. Protein product: CASSSTSGRASEQYF.

This clonotype turned up a few times. This chain uses TRBV6-5 with TRBJ1-1, with 9 positions matching TRBD1. V gave up 7 bases and J gave up 3 bases; unmatched junction bases: 6. Looked up from germline, CDR1 is MNHEY and CDR2 is SVGAGI. The CDR3 is made up of 14 amino acids. The CDR3 loop reads CASKVDRGYTEAFF. The CDR3 region has the DNA TGTGCCAGCAAGGTTGACAGGGGGTACACTGAAGCTTTCTTT.

The rearrangement links TRBV4-1 to TRBJ2-2; TRBD1 matches 9 bases. J lost 6 bases, V lost 2 bases, and 13 bases had no gene match. Germline loops: CDR1 MGHRA, CDR2 YSYEKL. The CDR3 sequence is 18 residues long. The CDR3 DNA sequence: TGCGCCAGCAGCCAAAAAATTTCCACAGGGGGCTCCTCCGGGGAGCTGTTTTTT. Its protein product is CASSQKISTGGSSGELFF.

The chain links TRBV5-1 to TRBJ2-1, with TRBD2 as a possible D gene (5 bases). From germline, CDR1 is SGHRS and CDR2 YFSETQ. This CDR3 has 14 amino acids. V lost 2 bases to trimming and J lost 5 bases, with 11 bases between them. CDR3 sequence (DNA): TGCGCCAGCAGCTTCGGGAACAAAGACAATGAGCAGTTCTTC. Translating gives CASSFGNKDNEQFF. The full variable domain, its missing parts supplied by reference TRBV5-1 and TRBJ2-1, is KAGVTQTPRYLIKTRGQQVTLSCSPISGHRSVSWYQQTPGQGLQFLFEYFSETQRNKGNFPGRFSGRQFSNSRSEMNVSTLELGDSALYLCASSFGNKDNEQFFGPGTRLTVL.

This clonotype appeared a few times. The V and J genes are TRBV5-1 and TRBJ2-3; tentatively, D is TRBD2 (5 bases). Germline CDR1 reads SGHRS; CDR2 reads YFSETQ. CDR3 length: 17 amino acids. V dropped 4 bases and J dropped 3 bases, with 21 bases sitting between them. DNA of the CDR3: TGCGCCAGCAGCCCCGGGTTGATGGCTGGAGGAACAGATACGCAGTATTTT. Translated: CASSPGLMAGGTDTQYF.

This rearrangement joins TRBV10-3 to TRBJ2-1, with 11 bases fitting TRBD2. The V gene's germline CDR1 is ENHRY and CDR2 SYGVKD. The CDR3 is 17 residues long. With 7 bases clipped from V and 8 bases from J, the junction kept 16 bases outside the gene matches. The chain's CDR3 is CAITKSSPLAGDDEQFF. The CDR3, as DNA: TGTGCCATCACCAAGAGCTCCCCACTAGCGGGAGATGATGAGCAGTTCTTC.

This clonotype came up a few times. The V call is TRBV12-3 or TRBV12-4, the J call TRBJ2-7, with D possibly matching TRBD2 (6 bases). V was clipped by 8 bases and J by 3 bases, with 17 bases between them. The CDR3 spans 14 residues. The CDR3: CASSVRRLDYEQYF. CDR3 DNA sequence: TGTGCCAGCTCCGTCAGGAGACTAGACTACGAGCAGTACTTC.

This clonotype has just a few counts. CDR3 DNA: TGTGCCAGCAGCCAGACAGACATCAGTGAGCAGTTCTTC. Amino acid sequence: CASSQTDISEQFF. The chain links TRBV3-1 to TRBJ2-1; a possible D gene is TRBD1 (5 bases). V lost 3 bases, J lost 9 bases, and 12 bases lay in between. The CDR3 has 13 amino acids. The germline V gene encodes CDR1 LGHDT and CDR2 YNNKEL (reference sequence).

The table lists this clonotype with a few counts. The V gene is TRBV12-3 or TRBV12-4, the J gene TRBJ2-5; D possibly corresponds to TRBD1 (8 bases). The CDR3 consists of 15 residues. The ends were cut back, 7 bases at V and 9 bases at J, with 24 bases in the middle. Written as DNA, the CDR3 is TGTGCCAGCAATTCCCAGGGGGCAAGTGGGGGGGCCCAGTACTTC. It specifies CASNSQGASGGAQYF.